This T cell receptor beta chain was sequenced during a study of persistence of HIV-infected CD4 T cells. Cells were stimulated with overlapping HIV-1 Gag 15-mer peptides. CD40L-negative CD69-negative CD45RO-high memory CD4+ T cells were sorted as populations depleted of antigen-responding cells. This was the immunoSEQ version 4 assay in survey mode. Data came from immunoSEQ multiplex PCR; TCRdb stores just in-frame clones and leaves some out. The repertoire holds just under 65,000 clones, with 70% to 75% as singletons. V lost 3 bases, J lost 1 base, and 7 bases lay in between. Germline CDR1 and CDR2: KGHSH and LQKENI. The CDR3 runs 14 residues. This clone has a handful of counts. Its matching antigen is unknown.

The sequence was obtained from an adult man with HIV who was CMV-seropositive. The V call is TRBV18, the J call TRBJ1-5; D gene uncertain. This specimen consisted of CD4+ T cells sorted from PBMCs after approximately 20-hour stimulation, obtained from a patient who received antiretroviral therapy. This CDR3 reads CASSPVNSNQPQHF. In DNA, the CDR3 is TGTGCCAGCTCACCCGTGAACAGCAATCAGCCCCAGCATTTT.